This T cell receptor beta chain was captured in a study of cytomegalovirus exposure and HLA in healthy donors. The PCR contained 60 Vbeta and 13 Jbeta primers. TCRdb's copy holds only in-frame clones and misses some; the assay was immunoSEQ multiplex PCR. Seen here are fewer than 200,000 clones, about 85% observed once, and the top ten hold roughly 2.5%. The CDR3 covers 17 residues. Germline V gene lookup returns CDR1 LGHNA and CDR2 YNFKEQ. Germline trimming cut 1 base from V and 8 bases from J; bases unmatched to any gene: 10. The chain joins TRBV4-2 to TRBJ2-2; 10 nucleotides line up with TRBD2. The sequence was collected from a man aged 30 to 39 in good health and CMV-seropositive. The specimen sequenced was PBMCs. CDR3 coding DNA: TGTGCCAGCAGCCAAGTCGCTAGCGGGAGAGGGAAAGGGGAGCTGTTTTTT. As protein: CASSQVASGRGKGELFF.